The 23 T cell receptor beta chains in this list originate from one sample, sequenced in a study of blood T cell repertoires in COVID-19 (dated by TCRdb to 2018 to 2021). The library was prepared using the immunoSEQ multiplex PCR assay. TCRdb obtained this table from immuneACCESS and retained in-frame rearrangements with V and J assigned. These tables miss some clones; where compared with another copy, unresolved V genes account for less than half of the shortfall, and the remainder is unexplained. For this sample there are some 240,000 clones; 80% to 90% appear just once. The ten top clones hold about 2.9% of the sample. The sample taken for sequencing was PBMCs or T cells enriched from blood (not recorded which). These receptors were obtained from a middle-aged woman who had been exposed to COVID-19.

V is TRBV5-6 and J is TRBJ1-1, with TRBD1 as a possible D gene (6 bases). The V end was cut by 3 bases, the J end by 10 bases, with 16 bases between. The germline CDR1 and CDR2 sequences are SGHDT and YYEEEE. The length of the CDR3 is 13 residues. The CDR3 sequence is CASSSAGVFGAFF. CDR3 nucleotide sequence: TGTGCCAGCAGCTCGGCAGGGGTATTTGGAGCTTTCTTT.

This chain joins TRBV3-1 (or the pseudogene TRBV3-2) and TRBJ1-6, with D unresolved. The V end was cut by 1 base, the J end by 6 bases, with 10 bases between. There are 15 residues in the CDR3. Germline assignment: CDR1 LGHDT and CDR2 YNNKEL (reference sequence). The CDR3 DNA reads TGTGCCAGCAGCCAAGGTTCAGGATCTAATTCACCCCTCCACTTT. Residues: CASSQGSGSNSPLHF.

This clone was seen more than once but under ten times. The CDR3 is CASTSETGIGYGYTF. The CDR3 DNA reads TGTGCCAGCACCTCGGAGACAGGGATAGGTTACGGCTACACCTTC. The rearrangement links TRBV5-6 to TRBJ1-2, with 7 bases lining up with TRBD1. V dropped 6 bases and J dropped 8; count of bases not matched to a gene: 16. The V gene's germline CDR1 is SGHDT and CDR2 YYEEEE. There are 15 residues in the CDR3.

V is TRBV5-6 and J is TRBJ2-1; D is perhaps TRBD2 (6 bases). CDR1 and CDR2 from the germline V gene are SGHDT and YYEEEE. The CDR3 loop spans 16 amino acids. V shed 0 bases and J shed 0 bases, with 10 bases lying between them. The CDR3 spells CASSLARGFSYNEQFF. For the CDR3, the DNA is TGTGCCAGCAGCTTGGCTCGGGGGTTCTCCTACAATGAGCAGTTCTTC.

V gene TRBV6-2 or TRBV6-3 combines with J gene TRBJ2-3, with a weak D call TRBD2 (7 bases). V lost 2 bases to trimming and J lost 8 bases, with 11 bases between them. CDR1 is MNHEY, CDR2 SVGEGT, per germline. There are 13 residues in the CDR3. CDR3 in DNA: TGTGCCAGCAGTTACCAAGGGGGGGTTACGCAGTATTTT. Its translation is CASSYQGGVTQYF.

This chain links TRBV30 with TRBJ2-7, with a weak D call TRBD1 (5 bases). The V and J ends lost 2 bases and 3 bases respectively, with 8 bases between them. In germline, CDR1 is GTSNPN, CDR2 SVGIG (reference sequence). The CDR3 length is 12 residues. CDR3 sequence (DNA): TGTGCCTGGAGTAGTCAGGGCTACGAGCAGTACTTC. Encoded protein: CAWSSQGYEQYF.

The chain joins TRBV29-1 to TRBJ1-1; unclear D gene. Trimming removed 6 bases at V and 4 bases at J, with 18 bases between. The germline CDR1 and CDR2 sequences are SQVTM and ANQGSEA. This CDR3 has 14 amino acids. The DNA for the CDR3 is TGCAGCGTCCTCCCCTTATATGCCAGCACTGAAGCTTTCTTT. It specifies CSVLPLYASTEAFF. The whole variable domain, remainder taken from reference TRBV29-1 and TRBJ1-1, is SAVISQKPSRDICQRGTSLTIQCQVDSQVTMMFWYRQQPGQSLTLIATANQGSEATYESGFVIDKFPISRPNLTFSTLTVSNMSPEDSSIYLCSVLPLYASTEAFFGQGTRLTVV.

CDR3 nucleotide sequence: TGTGCCAGTAGTACCCTCGGACAGGGAAGGGGGAGCACTGAAGCTTTCTTT. This codes for CASSTLGQGRGSTEAFF. The chain recombines TRBV19 with TRBJ1-1; the match to TRBD1 covers 8 bases. J gave up 4 bases and V 4 bases, and 14 bases lay outside the gene matches. The germline V gene has CDR1 LNHDA and CDR2 SQIVND (reference sequence). The CDR3 is 17 residues long.

The chain joins TRBV28 to TRBJ2-1; 7 bases line up with TRBD2. The germline V gene encodes CDR1 MDHEN and CDR2 SYDVKM. Trimming cost V 6 bases and J 3 bases; bases outside gene matches: 8. The CDR3 is made up of 15 amino acids. CDR3 nucleotide sequence: TGTGCCAGCAGGGCTGGCGGGGGTTACTACAATGAGCAGTTCTTC. Its protein is CASRAGGGYYNEQFF. The full variable domain, in which reference TRBV28 and TRBJ2-1 provide the parts outside the CDR3, is DVKVTQSSRYLVKRTGEKVFLECVQDMDHENMFWYRQDPGLGLRLIYFSYDVKMKEKGDIPEGYSVSREKKERFSLILESASTNQTSMYLCASRAGGGYYNEQFFGPGTRLTVL.

About this clone: Its ends do not fully match the called genes, so a read error is possible. V is TRBV5-1 and J is TRBJ1-1; D might be TRBD1 (5 bases). This CDR3 contains 15 residues. The germline gives CDR1 SGHRS, CDR2 YFSETQ. The CDR3 nucleotides are TGTGCCAGCAGCTTGGCCGGGGGAGATGTCACTGAAGCTTTCTTT. Its translation: CASSLAGGDVTEAFF.

The CDR3 sequence is CASSVATGFTIELQETQYF. CDR3 DNA sequence: TGTGCCAGCAGCGTAGCTACTGGGTTTACCATTGAACTACAAGAGACCCAGTACTTC. The chain couples TRBV9 to TRBJ2-5; D not resolved. The germline CDR1 and CDR2 sequences are SGDLS and YYNGEE. Trimming took 0 bases from V and 2 from J, leaving 23 bases between them. This CDR3 contains 19 residues.

V usage is TRBV5-1 and J usage is TRBJ2-2; D possibly corresponds to TRBD1 (6 bases). V was shortened by 4 bases and J by 4 bases, with 17 bases between the two germline ends. CDR1 is SGHRS, CDR2 YFSETQ, per germline. CDR3 size: 16 residues. The CDR3: CASSGAGDTSTGELFF. The DNA of the CDR3 is TGCGCCAGCAGCGGAGCTGGGGACACCAGCACCGGGGAGCTGTTTTTT.

This chain connects TRBV7-9 to TRBJ2-1; 8 bases line up with TRBD2. Trimming took 5 bases from V and 6 from J; bases not matched to a gene: 3. The V gene's germline CDR1 is SEHNR and CDR2 FQNEAQ (reference sequence). This CDR3 region has 13 residues. CDR3 residues: CASSSGGPNEQFF. The CDR3 DNA is TGTGCCAGCAGCAGCGGGGGCCCCAATGAGCAGTTCTTC.

This chain uses TRBV18 with TRBJ1-5; 7 nucleotides line up with TRBD1. From germline, CDR1 is KGHSH and CDR2 LQKENI. This CDR3 region has 17 residues. V shed 6 bases, J shed 6 bases, and the junction held 17 bases outside the gene matches. The CDR3: CASSSQTGTEGSQPQHF. The CDR3 nucleotides are TGTGCCAGCTCCTCTCAAACCGGGACAGAAGGAAGTCAGCCCCAGCATTTT.

This clone was recorded at least ten times. The junction and the germline gene differ at one end; a read error may be behind it. J is TRBJ2-5 and V is TRBV5-1; 9 nucleotides match TRBD2. CDR3 size: 16 residues. Germline loops: CDR1 SGHRS, CDR2 YFSETQ. The CDR3: CASRLGGLAGPETQYF. CDR3 DNA sequence: TGTGCCAGCAGGCTCGGCGGGCTAGCGGGACCAGAGACCCAGTACTTC.

This chain uses TRBV6-6 with TRBJ1-6; 8 positions agree with TRBD1. Germline CDR1 MNHNY, CDR2 SVGAGI (reference sequence). V lost 0 bases to trimming and J lost 10 bases; unmatched junction nucleotides: 8. CDR3 length equals 16 residues. CDR3 in amino acids: CASSYSPTGAESPLHF. The CDR3 DNA sequence: TGTGCCAGCAGTTACTCCCCGACAGGGGCAGAATCACCCCTCCACTTT.

J is TRBJ1-4 and V is TRBV3-1 (or the pseudogene TRBV3-2), with 9 bases matching TRBD1. CDR1 is LGHDT and CDR2 is YNNKEL in the germline V gene (reference sequence). The CDR3 totals 16 residues. Losses at the gene ends were 1 base for V and 4 bases for J; bases not matched to a gene: 4. The CDR3 DNA is TGTGCCAGCAGCCAAGGGGGGGGACAGGGTAATGAAAAACTGTTTTTT. Protein: CASSQGGGQGNEKLFF.

V gene TRBV28 combines with J gene TRBJ2-1; D is perhaps TRBD2 (5 bases). The CDR3 length is 15 residues. Between the trimmed V and J ends, which lost 5 bases and 3 bases, there was a span of 14 bases. Germline V CDR1 and CDR2: MDHEN, SYDVKM. CDR3 sequence (DNA): TGTGCCAGCAGTGCCCTGGTGGCGGGCTACAATGAGCAGTTCTTC. Protein sequence: CASSALVAGYNEQFF.

This clone was seen repeatedly, ten times or more. V and J are TRBV6-2 or TRBV6-3 and TRBJ2-2; 16 positions agree with TRBD2. The junction had 6 bases not matched to a gene; V was cut back by 2 bases and J by 9 bases. Germline-derived CDR1 and CDR2 are MNHEY and SVGEGT. The CDR3 is made up of 17 amino acids. The CDR3 DNA follows: TGTGCCAGCAGTTACCCCGGGACTAGCGGGGGGGCCCGGGAGCTGTTTTTT. Protein: CASSYPGTSGGARELFF.

The genes are TRBV6-5 and TRBJ2-7; 7 nucleotides match TRBD1. The germline V gene has CDR1 MNHEY and CDR2 SVGAGI. Trimming removed 6 bases from V and 5 bases from J; junction bases left unmatched: 7. The CDR3 runs 13 residues. The CDR3 DNA sequence: TGTGCCAGCAGAGGCCAGGGGGACCACGAGCAGTACTTC. This codes for CASRGQGDHEQYF.

The rearrangement uses TRBV19 and TRBJ1-5; 8 positions match TRBD1. V gave up 5 bases and J gave up 7 bases; unmatched junction bases: 10. Germline V CDR1 and CDR2: LNHDA, SQIVND (reference sequence). The CDR3 runs 15 residues. The CDR3: CASSSWTGRGQPQHF. CDR3 coding DNA: TGTGCCAGTAGTTCATGGACAGGGCGGGGACAGCCCCAGCATTTT.

The genes are TRBV29-1 and TRBJ1-6, with TRBD1 matching over 7 bases. With V trimmed by 6 bases and J by 6 bases, 8 bases remained unmatched. The germline CDR1 and CDR2 sequences are SQVTM and ANQGSEA. The CDR3 covers 14 residues. CDR3 nucleotides: TGCAGCGTCCTTTGGGCAGGGGGTAATTCACCCCTCCACTTT. Translation gives CSVLWAGGNSPLHF.

This chain connects TRBV27 to TRBJ2-2; TRBD2 matches 8 bases. Germline values: CDR1 MNHEY, CDR2 SMNVEV (reference sequence). Germline trimming cut 6 bases from V and 5 bases from J; bases unmatched to any gene: 8. The CDR3 loop spans 15 amino acids. As DNA, the CDR3 is TGTGCCAGCAGACTTCTAGCGGGTCGGACCGGGGAGCTGTTTTTT. Translating it yields CASRLLAGRTGELFF.